This TCR beta chain appears in the sequencing data of a study of neurological immune-mediated disorders. Broader study findings: One related-CDR3 cluster, which may be a signature, held the repertoires of 18 of 34 multiple sclerosis patients after phylogenetic grouping. Falling below healthy controls, multiple sclerosis showed the least TCR clonal expansion, while HTLV-1-associated myelopathy showed the most.

By 5'RACE with 10-nucleotide random UMIs, the cDNA was made. TCRdb analysed the 5' RACE reads with MiXCR anew, one entry per CDR3 protein. Of around 62,000 distinct CDR3 sequences listed, roughly 4% are singletons. This clonotype was detected ten times or more. Its antigen is unidentified. With 5 bases removed from V and 7 bases from J, the gap between germline ends came to 17 bases. This CDR3 spans 15 amino acids. The germline CDR1 and CDR2 sequences are SGHTA and FQGNSA. The TCR originated in a man aged 50 or older with multiple sclerosis. This chain connects TRBV7-2 to TRBJ2-2; D might be TRBD1 (5 bases). The sample consisted of PBMCs. CDR3 bases: TGTGCCAGCAGCCCGTCGGCAGGGATCGGCGGGGAGCTGTTTTTT. It yields the protein CASSPSAGIGGELFF.